These T cell receptor beta chains were read from a single sample in a study of molecular identifiers for immune sequencing clone quantification. Each CDR3 protein is one row after TCRdb ran MiXCR on the PCR reads. This table holds about 640,000 distinct CDR3 sequences, nearly 20% found once. The source material was naive CD8+ T cells from blood, with Jurkat cell RNA spiked in. The receptors were sampled from a human donor in good health. Some libraries in this study had Jurkat cell RNA spiked in. Both conserved end residues are part of each CDR3. The order of the fields is J gene, V gene, D gene, clone size, CDR3 protein, CDR3 DNA. The D gene is left open where the match is weak. Only part of the rows carry a size: once, few, many, or a class if the clone is expanded.

TRBJ2-7	TRBV5-4	.	.	CASTIQGGDRSYEQYF	TGTGCCAGCACTATCCAGGGAGGAGACAGGTCCTACGAGCAGTACTTC
TRBJ2-1	TRBV7-9	TRBD1	.	CASSAPEDRGEQLF	TGTGCCAGCAGCGCCCCCGAGGACAGGGGAGAGCAGCTCTTC
TRBJ1-3	TRBV3-1	.	many	CASSPGFSGNTIYF	TGTGCCAGCAGCCCCGGGTTCTCTGGAAACACCATATATTTT
TRBJ2-7	TRBV4-2	.	once	CASSPGWGGGAYEQYF	TGTGCCAGCAGCCCTGGGTGGGGGGGGGGCGCGTACGAGCAGTACTTC
TRBJ1-1	TRBV4-3	.	many	CASSQEVGVITEAFF	TGCGCCAGCAGCCAAGAAGTTGGGGTTATCACTGAAGCTTTCTTT
TRBJ1-2	TRBV6-1	.	.	CASSETALPERLANYGYTF	TGTGCCAGCAGTGAAACGGCGTTGCCAGAAAGGCTCGCTAACTATGGCTACACCTTC
TRBJ1-3	TRBV4-3	.	many	CASSQVFGNSGNTIYF	TGCGCCAGCAGCCAAGTTTTCGGGAACTCTGGAAACACCATATATTTT
TRBJ2-1	TRBV29-1	TRBD2	many	CSVEVQRENTREQFF	TGCAGCGTTGAAGTCCAGCGGGAGAATACACGGGAGCAGTTCTTC
TRBJ2-1	TRBV6-1	TRBD2	few	CASSEIRLADYNEQFF	TGTGCCAGCAGTGAAATAAGGCTAGCGGACTACAATGAGCAGTTCTTC
TRBJ2-1	TRBV12-3/TRBV12-4	TRBD2	.	CASMNSPGTSGNNEQFF	TGTGCCAGCATGAATTCACCCGGGACTAGCGGGAACAATGAGCAGTTCTTC
TRBJ2-2	TRBV4-3	.	.	CASSQDSGVSTGELFF	TGCGCCAGCAGCCAAGATTCGGGGGTTAGCACCGGGGAGCTGTTTTTT
TRBJ2-1	TRBV4-1	.	.	CASSQETSSHEQFF	TGCGCCAGCAGCCAAGAGACTAGTTCCCATGAGCAGTTCTTC
TRBJ2-7	TRBV7-8	TRBD2	.	CASSSPSGSYTYEQYF	TGTGCCAGCAGCTCCCCTAGCGGATCTTACACCTACGAGCAGTACTTC
TRBJ2-5	TRBV4-1	.	few	CASSQGGGTMETQYF	TGCGCCAGCAGCCAAGGGGGGGGCACGATGGAGACCCAGTACTTC
TRBJ2-2	TRBV7-9	.	many	CASSLSTGELFF	TGTGCCAGCAGTTTATCGACCGGGGAGCTGTTTTTT
TRBJ2-6	TRBV9	.	.	CASSVGGAGANVLTF	TGTGCCAGCAGCGTAGGGGGGGCTGGGGCCAACGTCCTGACTTTC
TRBJ1-1	TRBV5-1	.	many	CASSFNGRKDTEAFF	TGCGCCAGCAGCTTCAACGGTCGCAAGGACACTGAAGCTTTCTTT
TRBJ2-6	TRBV19	.	.	CASSIGTSGANVLTF	TGTGCCAGTAGTATTGGGACATCTGGGGCCAACGTCCTGACTTTC
TRBJ2-7	TRBV14	.	few	CASSPLVWGEQYF	TGTGCCAGCAGCCCCCTGGTGTGGGGCGAGCAGTACTTC
TRBJ1-2	TRBV7-9	TRBD1	many	CASSLRTGRNYGYTF	TGTGCCAGCAGCTTAAGGACAGGGAGGAACTATGGCTACACCTTC
TRBJ2-3	TRBV7-2	.	many	CASSSDSGILTDTQYF	TGTGCCAGCAGCTCAGACTCAGGGATTCTCACAGATACGCAGTATTTT
TRBJ2-1	TRBV7-2	.	many	CASSLSPYNEQFF	TGTGCCAGCAGCTTATCGCCCTACAATGAGCAGTTCTTC
TRBJ2-7	TRBV28	TRBD1	many	CASSPDRTLGIDEQYF	TGTGCCAGCAGCCCGGACAGGACGCTAGGTATTGACGAGCAGTACTTC
TRBJ2-1	TRBV5-4	TRBD1	.	CASSVGQGAVGDNEQFF	TGTGCCAGCAGCGTAGGACAGGGGGCGGTTGGAGACAATGAGCAGTTCTTC
TRBJ1-2	TRBV12-3/TRBV12-4	TRBD1	.	CASSLDPGGSDGYTF	TGTGCCAGCAGTTTAGATCCAGGGGGGTCTGATGGCTACACCTTC
TRBJ2-5	TRBV7-9	TRBD2	many	CASSLPGSGRFETQYF	TGTGCCAGCAGCCTCCCGGGTAGCGGGAGGTTTGAGACCCAGTACTTC
TRBJ1-2	TRBV4-3	TRBD1	many	CASSQDWQGVYGYTF	TGCGCCAGCAGCCAAGATTGGCAGGGGGTCTATGGCTACACCTTC
TRBJ2-7	TRBV20-1	.	many	CSARIAGYSYEQYF	TGCAGTGCTAGAATCGCGGGTTATTCCTACGAGCAGTACTTC
TRBJ2-3	TRBV11-3	.	many	CASSSSTDLTDTQYF	TGTGCCAGCAGCTCCTCGACAGATCTCACAGATACGCAGTATTTT
TRBJ1-4	TRBV4-1	.	.	CASSQVTFGTGNEKLFF	TGCGCCAGCAGCCAAGTTACCTTCGGGACGGGAAATGAAAAACTGTTTTTT
TRBJ2-1	TRBV6-5	TRBD1	few	CASSYVPPGTGTSNEQFF	TGTGCCAGCAGTTACGTCCCCCCCGGGACAGGGACAAGCAATGAGCAGTTCTTC
TRBJ2-5	TRBV6-5	.	many	CASSYSISQTQYF	TGTGCCAGCAGTTACTCGATTTCGCAGACCCAGTACTTC
TRBJ2-7	TRBV6-5	.	.	CASTLGWSYEQYF	TGTGCCAGCACTCTGGGGTGGTCCTACGAGCAGTACTTC
TRBJ2-3	TRBV24-1	.	few	CATSDGKGGTQYF	TGTGCCACCAGTGATGGGAAGGGAGGTACGCAGTATTTT
TRBJ1-1	TRBV29-1	TRBD1	many	CSVWTGGDTEAFF	TGCAGCGTCTGGACAGGGGGGGACACTGAAGCTTTCTTT
TRBJ1-5	TRBV12-5	.	many	CASGLVIGGPNQPQHF	TGTGCTAGTGGTTTGGTAATAGGGGGACCCAATCAGCCCCAGCATTTT
TRBJ1-6	TRBV9	TRBD1	few	CASRSGVGGDSPLHF	TGTGCCAGCAGATCCGGGGTAGGGGGCGATTCACCCCTCCACTTT
TRBJ2-7	TRBV20-1	.	many	CSAIYSSASYEQYF	TGCAGTGCTATTTATTCTAGCGCCTCCTACGAGCAGTACTTC
TRBJ1-2	TRBV12-3/TRBV12-4	TRBD1	many	CASSWDRVTPYGYTF	TGTGCCAGCAGTTGGGACAGGGTAACCCCTTATGGCTACACCTTC
TRBJ1-5	TRBV27	.	many	CASSSLETLLHQPQHF	TGTGCCAGCAGTTCCCTGGAGACACTGCTACATCAGCCCCAGCATTTT
TRBJ1-1	TRBV10-3	.	.	CAISESDSPEALF	TGTGCCATCAGTGAGTCGGACAGCCCTGAAGCTCTCTTT
TRBJ2-2	TRBV12-3/TRBV12-4	.	.	CASSLGSDGELFF	TGTGCCAGCAGTTTAGGTTCGGACGGGGAGCTGTTTTTT